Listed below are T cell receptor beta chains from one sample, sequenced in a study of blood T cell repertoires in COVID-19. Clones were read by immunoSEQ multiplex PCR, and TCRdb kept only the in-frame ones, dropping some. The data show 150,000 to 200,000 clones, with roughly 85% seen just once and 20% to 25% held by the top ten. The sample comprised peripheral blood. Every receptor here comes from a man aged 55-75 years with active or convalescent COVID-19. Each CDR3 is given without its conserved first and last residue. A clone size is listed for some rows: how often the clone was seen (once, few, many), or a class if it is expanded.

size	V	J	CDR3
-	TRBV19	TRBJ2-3	ASSKRDTDTQY
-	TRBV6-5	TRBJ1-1	ASDKWGQNTEAF
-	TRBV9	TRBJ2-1	ASGSGGAYNEQF
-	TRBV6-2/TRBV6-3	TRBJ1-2	ASSEGSRRDGYT
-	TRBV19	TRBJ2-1	ASSRANEQF
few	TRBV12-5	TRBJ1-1	ASGLTRNTEAF
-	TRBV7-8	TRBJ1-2	ASSLSRSDFPYGYT
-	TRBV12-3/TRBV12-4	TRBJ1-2	ASTTPPLSGYT
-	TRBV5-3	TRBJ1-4	ARSFSESDEKLF
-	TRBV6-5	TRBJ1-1	ASSRSGAQTEAF
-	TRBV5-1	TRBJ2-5	ASSDYGTHQETQY
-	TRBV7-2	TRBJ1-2	ASSLDPGANYGYT
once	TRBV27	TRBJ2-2	ASSSGQATGELF
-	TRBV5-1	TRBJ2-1	ASSLGGVSYNEQF
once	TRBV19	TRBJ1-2	ASTYTANYGYT
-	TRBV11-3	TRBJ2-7	ASSFGQGNEQY
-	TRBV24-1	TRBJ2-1	ATSGNRGPRNDPNEQF
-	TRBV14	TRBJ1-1	ASSQGGGTMNTEAF
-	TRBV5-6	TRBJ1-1	ASSLTGGTEAF
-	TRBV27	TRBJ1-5	ASSLTRNQPQH
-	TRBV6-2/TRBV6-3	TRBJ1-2	ASSQDRILLYGYT